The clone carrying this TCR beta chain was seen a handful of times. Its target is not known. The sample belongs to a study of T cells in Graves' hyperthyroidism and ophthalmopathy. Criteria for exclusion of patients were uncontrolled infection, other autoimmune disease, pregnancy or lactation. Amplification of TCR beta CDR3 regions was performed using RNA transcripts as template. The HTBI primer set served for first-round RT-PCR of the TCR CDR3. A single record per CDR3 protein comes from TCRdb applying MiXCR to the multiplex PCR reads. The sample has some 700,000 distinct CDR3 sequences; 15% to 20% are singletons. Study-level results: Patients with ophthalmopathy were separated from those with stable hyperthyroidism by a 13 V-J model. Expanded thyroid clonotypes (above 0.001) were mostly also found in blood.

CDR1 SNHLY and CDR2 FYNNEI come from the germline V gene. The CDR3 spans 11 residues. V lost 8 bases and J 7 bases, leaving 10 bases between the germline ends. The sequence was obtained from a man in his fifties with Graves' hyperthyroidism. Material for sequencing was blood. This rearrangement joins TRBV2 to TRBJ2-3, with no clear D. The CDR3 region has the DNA TGTGCCAGCGCTAATTCCAATACGCAGTATTTT. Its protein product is CASANSNTQYF.